This T cell receptor (beta chain) derives from a study of Graves' ophthalmopathy and Graves' hyperthyroidism. Overall study results and limits: Blood repertoires reportedly contained most expanded thyroid clonotypes above 0.001 frequency.

This clonotype has ten or more counts. Its antigen is undetermined. From germline, CDR1 is MNHEY and CDR2 SVGEGT. The CDR3 is made up of 15 amino acids. Between the trimmed V and J ends, which lost 2 bases and 6 bases, there was a span of 13 bases. Amplification of TCR beta CDR3 regions used RNA transcripts. HTBI primers served in a first-round RT-PCR, which a second-round multiplex PCR followed. TCRdb used MiXCR to reprocess the multiplex PCR reads, holding one entry per CDR3 protein. Altogether some 210,000 distinct CDR3 sequences are present, under 30% being singletons, with the ten largest covering 9.1%.

The clonotype originates from a man over 45 with Graves' ophthalmopathy. The rearrangement joins TRBV6-2 or TRBV6-3 to TRBJ2-2; possibly TRBD2 for D (5 bases). Sequences were obtained from peripheral blood. CDR3 nucleotide sequence: TGTGCCAGCAGTTACCTGGACTCACCCCCCGGGGAGCTGTTTTTT. It codes for CASSYLDSPPGELFF.